A selection of T cell receptor beta chains follows, all from one sample in a study of T cells in Graves' hyperthyroidism and ophthalmopathy. TCRdb recomputed calls from the multiplex PCR reads with MiXCR, one row per CDR3 protein. Here the sample spans around 340,000 distinct CDR3 sequences, about a sixth being singletons. Sequencing was carried out using blood. These receptors were taken from a woman aged 25 to 45 with Graves' hyperthyroidism that later progressed to Graves' ophthalmopathy. CDR3s include the opening cysteine and the closing phenylalanine or tryptophan. A D gene is named only where the DNA matches it firmly. Clone size is not always given. Where it is, it says once, few, many or a class for expanded clones.

d_call,j_call,v_call,clone_size,cdr3_aa,cdr3_nt
TRBD1,TRBJ2-7,TRBV28,.,CASSLTGGPPNEQYF,TGTGCCAGCAGTCTAACAGGGGGTCCTCCGAACGAGCAGTACTTC
TRBD2,TRBJ2-1,TRBV25-1,many,CASSDPGTSGSEGYNEQFF,TGTGCCAGCAGTGACCCTGGGACTAGCGGGAGCGAGGGGTACAATGAGCAGTTCTTC
TRBD1,TRBJ1-1,TRBV28,many,CASSLRGGVTEAFF,TGTGCCAGCAGCCTCAGGGGGGGGGTCACTGAAGCTTTCTTT
TRBD1,TRBJ2-3,TRBV20-1,many,CSASGQGDTQYF,TGCAGTGCTTCCGGACAGGGAGATACGCAGTATTTT
.,TRBJ2-7,TRBV12-3/TRBV12-4,many,CASSLAATGYEQYF,TGTGCCAGCAGTTTAGCTGCCACAGGGTACGAGCAGTACTTC
TRBD2,TRBJ2-2,TRBV19,many,CASTSLAGVTGELFF,TGTGCCAGCACCTCACTAGCGGGGGTTACCGGGGAGCTGTTTTTT
.,TRBJ2-3,TRBV5-1,.,CASSLWGRPSDTQYF,TGCGCCAGCAGCTTATGGGGGCGACCCTCAGATACGCAGTATTTT
TRBD1,TRBJ2-3,TRBV19,.,CASSQPGQGITDTQYF,TGTGCCAGTAGTCAACCGGGACAGGGGATCACAGATACGCAGTATTTT
TRBD1,TRBJ1-2,TRBV29-1,many,CSVEAQGMYYGYTF,TGCAGCGTTGAGGCACAGGGGATGTACTATGGCTACACCTTC
.,TRBJ1-4,TRBV5-1,few,CASSPYVGLREKLFF,TGCGCCAGCAGTCCTTACGTAGGGTTACGGGAAAAACTGTTTTTT
TRBD1,TRBJ2-7,TRBV20-1,many,CSARAPGQGLYEQYF,TGCAGTGCTAGAGCCCCGGGACAGGGACTTTACGAGCAGTACTTC
TRBD1,TRBJ1-2,TRBV2,few,CASSVSASPRTGLDYGYTF,TGTGCCAGCAGCGTATCCGCGTCTCCCCGGACAGGGCTGGACTATGGCTACACCTTC
.,TRBJ2-7,TRBV27,many,CASSTLNSGMSSYEQYF,TGTGCCAGCAGTACCCTTAACAGCGGCATGAGCTCCTACGAGCAGTACTTC
TRBD1,TRBJ1-1,TRBV12-3/TRBV12-4,.,CASRRQGAMNTEAFF,TGTGCCAGCAGGCGACAGGGGGCCATGAACACTGAAGCTTTCTTT
TRBD1,TRBJ2-7,TRBV11-2,many,CASSPSQGAIPYEQYF,TGTGCCAGCAGTCCAAGCCAGGGGGCGATCCCCTACGAGCAGTACTTC
.,TRBJ2-7,TRBV6-1,.,CASSVLRTTYEQYF,TGTGCCAGCAGTGTTTTGAGGACAACCTACGAGCAGTACTTC
.,TRBJ2-7,TRBV3-1,many,CASSQRSEQEQYF,TGTGCCAGCAGCCAGAGGTCGGAGCAGGAGCAGTACTTC
TRBD1,TRBJ2-7,TRBV28,few,CASSSGTGLNEQYF,TGTGCCAGCAGTTCCGGGACAGGCTTAAACGAGCAGTACTTC
TRBD2,TRBJ2-1,TRBV6-5,many,CASSYSGTSDEQFF,TGTGCCAGCAGTTACTCCGGGACTAGCGATGAGCAGTTCTTC
.,TRBJ2-2,TRBV18,many,CASSEVSRGTGELFF,TGTGCCAGCTCAGAGGTCAGCAGGGGTACCGGGGAGCTGTTTTTT
TRBD1,TRBJ1-3,TRBV6-1,many,CASSDRVVTGNTIYF,TGTGCCAGCAGCGACAGGGTGGTCACTGGAAACACCATATATTTT
.,TRBJ1-1,TRBV12-3/TRBV12-4,many,CASSPGRRMLKAFF,TGTGCCAGCAGCCCCGGGCGGCGAATGCTGAAAGCTTTCTTT
TRBD1,TRBJ1-2,TRBV15,many,CATSRDNAGGWRSYGYTF,TGTGCCACCAGCAGAGATAACGCAGGGGGTTGGAGATCCTATGGCTACACCTTC
.,TRBJ2-7,TRBV18,.,CASSPGGALYEQYF,TGTGCCAGCTCACCAGGCGGGGCGCTCTACGAGCAGTACTTC
.,TRBJ2-2,TRBV5-1,many,CASALQGGNTGELFF,TGCGCCAGCGCCCTTCAGGGGGGAAACACCGGGGAGCTGTTTTTT
.,TRBJ2-2,TRBV2,many,CASSVSANTGELFF,TGTGCCAGCAGTGTATCTGCGAACACCGGGGAGCTGTTTTTT
.,TRBJ2-5,TRBV2,many,CASSEGARGRETQYF,TGTGCCAGCAGTGAAGGGGCGAGGGGGAGAGAGACCCAGTACTTC
TRBD1,TRBJ1-2,TRBV10-3,.,CAISGVGQGAVYGYTF,TGTGCCATCAGTGGGGTAGGACAGGGGGCCGTCTATGGCTACACCTTC
TRBD1,TRBJ1-6,TRBV20-1,many,CSATEGTVVNSPLHF,TGCAGTGCTACCGAGGGGACAGTAGTTAATTCACCCCTCCACTTT
TRBD1,TRBJ2-7,TRBV28,.,CASGTGTETYEQYF,TGTGCCAGCGGGACCGGGACAGAGACCTACGAGCAGTACTTC
.,TRBJ2-1,TRBV24-1,few,CATRDTASNEQFF,TGTGCCACCCGTGATACAGCCAGCAATGAGCAGTTCTTC
.,TRBJ2-1,TRBV27,.,CASSFGGGGAEQFF,TGTGCCAGCAGTTTCGGGGGTGGGGGGGCTGAGCAGTTCTTC
TRBD1,TRBJ2-7,TRBV20-1,.,CSAVHTGQASGQYF,TGCAGTGCCGTACACACAGGACAGGCTTCAGGGCAGTACTTC
.,TRBJ2-7,TRBV30,many,CAWSVTGTYEQYF,TGTGCCTGGAGTGTGACAGGAACCTACGAGCAGTACTTC
.,TRBJ2-3,TRBV30,many,CAWEMGGGPTDTQYF,TGTGCCTGGGAGATGGGGGGAGGACCCACAGATACGCAGTATTTT
.,TRBJ2-6,TRBV28,many,CASSFIFRRSSGANVLTF,TGTGCCAGCAGTTTTATTTTTCGTCGGAGCTCTGGGGCCAACGTCCTGACTTTC
TRBD2,TRBJ2-3,TRBV20-1,many,CSAVDRGGGTDTQYF,TGCAGTGCCGTAGACCGGGGGGGCGGGACAGATACGCAGTATTTT
TRBD1,TRBJ2-7,TRBV30,many,CAWGTGNYEQYF,TGTGCCTGGGGGACAGGCAACTACGAGCAGTACTTC
TRBD1,TRBJ2-4,TRBV5-1,many,CASSVTGTGGDIQYF,TGCGCCAGCAGCGTTACCGGGACAGGGGGCGACATTCAGTACTTC
TRBD1,TRBJ2-7,TRBV7-9,.,CASSFQTGGVPMYEQYF,TGTGCCAGCAGCTTCCAGACAGGGGGGGTCCCTATGTACGAGCAGTACTTC
TRBD1,TRBJ1-3,TRBV7-9,few,CASSSLGGGKDTIYF,TGTGCCAGCAGCTCGCTGGGAGGGGGCAAGGACACCATATATTTT
.,TRBJ2-6,TRBV28,many,CASSFDSGANVLTF,TGTGCCAGCAGTTTCGACTCTGGGGCCAACGTCCTGACTTTC
.,TRBJ1-2,TRBV19,many,CASSIVRYDGYTF,TGTGCCAGTAGTATAGTGCGCTACGATGGCTACACCTTC
.,TRBJ2-7,TRBV11-2,few,CASSFGQSQQYF,TGTGCCAGCAGCTTTGGACAGTCCCAGCAGTACTTC
TRBD2,TRBJ2-1,TRBV11-2,many,CASRKGLAGEGNEQFF,TGTGCCAGCAGGAAGGGACTAGCGGGAGAGGGCAATGAGCAGTTCTTC
.,TRBJ1-3,TRBV6-6,.,CASSYSWGPSPGNTIYF,TGTGCCAGCAGTTACTCCTGGGGGCCAAGCCCTGGAAACACCATATATTTT
.,TRBJ2-7,TRBV12-5,many,CASGPGALDEQYF,TGTGCTAGTGGTCCCGGGGCACTAGACGAGCAGTACTTC
.,TRBJ2-6,TRBV7-9,.,CASSLSQVFLSGANVLTF,TGTGCCAGCAGCTTATCACAGGTTTTCCTCTCTGGGGCCAACGTCCTGACTTTC
TRBD2,TRBJ2-7,TRBV6-9,few,CASSSHSGSASYEQYF,TGTGCCAGCAGTTCCCACAGCGGGAGCGCCTCCTACGAGCAGTACTTC
.,TRBJ2-7,TRBV7-6,many,CASSLGGSTYEQYF,TGTGCCAGCAGCTTAGGGGGGTCGACCTACGAGCAGTACTTC
TRBD2,TRBJ2-7,TRBV7-6,few,CASSLSGGRDEQYF,TGTGCCAGCAGCTTAAGCGGGGGCAGGGACGAGCAGTACTTC
.,TRBJ2-7,TRBV12-3/TRBV12-4,many,CASSLDTVYEQYF,TGTGCCAGCAGTTTAGACACCGTGTACGAGCAGTACTTC
.,TRBJ2-3,TRBV27,many,CASSLSAGPGAPATQYF,TGTGCCAGCAGTCTTTCGGCCGGGCCCGGTGCCCCCGCTACGCAGTATTTT
.,TRBJ2-7,TRBV28,many,CASSPDTSNEQYF,TGTGCCAGCAGCCCGGATACATCCAACGAGCAGTACTTC
TRBD1,TRBJ2-1,TRBV28,many,CASSLPRDRAYNEQFF,TGTGCCAGCAGTCTCCCCCGGGACAGGGCGTACAATGAGCAGTTCTTC
TRBD1,TRBJ2-1,TRBV15,many,CATSRETGKNNEQFF,TGTGCCACCAGCAGAGAGACAGGGAAAAACAATGAGCAGTTCTTC
.,TRBJ2-3,TRBV18,many,CASSPPAPRTDTQYF,TGTGCCAGCTCACCACCGGCCCCGCGCACAGATACGCAGTATTTT
.,TRBJ1-5,TRBV19,many,CASSIDLRQPQHF,TGTGCCAGTAGTATAGATCTGAGGCAACCCCAGCATTTT
.,TRBJ2-2,TRBV9,few,CASSALAEANTGELFF,TGTGCCAGCAGCGCCTTAGCGGAGGCGAACACCGGGGAGCTGTTTTTT